A selection of T cell receptor beta chains follows, all from one sample in a study of cytomegalovirus exposure and HLA in healthy donors. Sequencing was performed with immunoSEQ multiplex PCR; in TCRdb, only in-frame clones are kept and a portion is missing. The sample comprises 100,000 to 150,000 clones, roughly 71% of which are singletons, and approximately 6.4% rests with the top ten. The sequenced material came from PBMCs. All receptors come from a woman aged 50 to 65 in good health and CMV-seropositive. The CDR3 runs from the conserved cysteine through the conserved F or W. The D gene is left open where the match is weak. Clone sizes are given selectively: once, few, many, or a class where the clone is expanded.

>TRBJ1-1|once|TRBD1|TRBV4-3
CASSQQPGQGCEAFF
TGCGCCAGCAGCCAACAGCCGGGACAGGGATGTGAGGCTTTCTTT
>TRBJ1-3|medium-sized|-|TRBV19
CASGASGNTIYF
TGTGCCAGTGGAGCCTCTGGAAACACCATATATTTT
>TRBJ1-1|-|TRBD1|TRBV2
CATSGQGTNTEAFF
TGTGCCACCTCGGGACAGGGAACGAACACTGAAGCTTTCTTT
>TRBJ2-7|-|-|TRBV29-1
CSVGSAGPDEQYF
TGCAGCGTTGGCAGCGCAGGGCCGGACGAGCAGTACTTC
>TRBJ1-2|-|-|TRBV7-9
CASSLGPEGGYTF
TGTGCCAGCAGCTTAGGTCCGGAGGGGGGCTACACCTTC
>TRBJ2-3|-|-|TRBV2
CASSEGRLYTQYF
TGTGCCAGCAGTGAGGGCCGGCTGTATACGCAGTATTTT
>TRBJ2-5|-|TRBD1|TRBV7-6
CASSSPTGYQETQYF
TGTGCCAGCAGCTCACCGACAGGGTACCAAGAGACCCAGTACTTC
>TRBJ1-6|once|-|TRBV30
CAWDPTGNGNSPLHF
TGTGCCTGGGACCCTACAGGGAATGGCAATTCACCCCTCCACTTT
>TRBJ2-5|few|TRBD1|TRBV6-5
CASRDRGPTETQYF
TGTGCCAGCAGGGACAGGGGTCCGACAGAGACCCAGTACTTC
>TRBJ2-3|-|TRBD2|TRBV7-9
CASSPPGLAGVETQYF
TGTGCCAGCAGTCCACCGGGACTAGCGGGGGTTGAGACGCAGTATTTT
>TRBJ2-1|-|-|TRBV5-1
CASSTTGYEQFF
TGCGCCAGCAGCACCACAGGGTACGAGCAGTTCTTC
>TRBJ2-1|-|-|TRBV18
CASSPPINNEQFF
TGTGCCAGCTCACCACCAATAAACAATGAGCAGTTCTTC
>TRBJ2-7|-|-|TRBV27
CASSLQGTYEQYF
TGTGCCAGCAGTTTACAGGGAACCTACGAGCAGTACTTC
>TRBJ1-2|-|-|TRBV5-1
CASSSEQGLYGYTF
TGCGCCAGCAGCTCGGAGCAGGGCCTCTATGGCTACACCTTC
>TRBJ2-7|-|-|TRBV7-9
CASSFPQGGVEEQYF
TGTGCCAGCAGTTTTCCCCAGGGCGGAGTTGAGGAGCAGTACTTC
>TRBJ2-2|-|TRBD2|TRBV18
CASSPRTSGGNTGELFF
TGTGCCAGCTCGCCGAGGACTAGCGGGGGGAACACCGGGGAGCTGTTTTTT
>TRBJ1-1|few|TRBD1|TRBV6-1
CASRRTGTGDTEAFF
TGTGCCAGCAGAAGAACCGGGACAGGGGACACTGAAGCTTTCTTT
>TRBJ1-5|-|TRBD1|TRBV19
CASSITDRDNQPQHF
TGTGCCAGTAGTATAACGGACAGGGACAATCAGCCCCAGCATTTT
>TRBJ2-2|-|-|TRBV7-8
CASSLWSTNTGELFF
TGTGCCAGCAGCTTATGGAGCACTAACACCGGGGAGCTGTTTTTT
>TRBJ1-3|-|-|TRBV4-1
CASSQAPGPGNTIYF
TGCGCCAGCAGCCAAGCCCCAGGGCCCGGAAACACCATATATTTT
>TRBJ2-2|many|-|TRBV2
CASRGDGELFF
TGTGCCAGCAGAGGGGACGGGGAGCTGTTTTTT
>TRBJ2-7|-|-|TRBV5-1
CASSFAGSYEQYF
TGCGCCAGCAGTTTTGCAGGATCCTACGAGCAGTACTTC
>TRBJ1-5|few|-|TRBV6-6
CASSYAARSNQPQHF
TGTGCCAGCAGTTACGCGGCCCGCAGCAATCAGCCCCAGCATTTT
>TRBJ2-3|-|TRBD2|TRBV18
CASSPGTLAGVADTQYF
TGTGCCAGCTCACCGGGTACCCTAGCGGGGGTCGCAGATACGCAGTATTTT
>TRBJ2-5|-|-|TRBV21-1
CASSKEAGVQETQYF
TGTGCCAGCAGCAAAGAAGCAGGGGTCCAAGAGACCCAGTACTTC
>TRBJ2-7|-|-|TRBV5-6
CASRGGGGGEQYF
TGTGCCAGCAGGGGAGGAGGGGGGGGCGAGCAGTACTTC
>TRBJ2-7|-|-|TRBV18
CASSPEQGTSEQYF
TGTGCCAGCTCACCGGAGCAGGGAACGTCAGAGCAGTACTTC
>TRBJ2-5|once|-|TRBV18
CASSPPSLVPSDQYF
TGTGCCAGCTCACCACCATCCCTAGTCCCGTCGGACCAGTACTTC
>TRBJ2-7|-|-|TRBV2
CASSEVAASYEQYF
TGTGCCAGCAGCGAGGTAGCGGCCTCCTACGAGCAGTACTTC
>TRBJ1-1|few|-|TRBV6-6
CATKVGLRQNTEAFF
TGTGCCACCAAAGTTGGGCTGAGACAGAACACTGAAGCTTTCTTT
>TRBJ2-3|few|TRBD2|TRBV27
CASSTLAGRTDTQYF
TGTGCCAGCAGTACCTTAGCGGGGCGCACAGATACGCAGTATTTT
>TRBJ1-1|few|-|TRBV11-3
CASSLSEDTEAFF
TGTGCCAGCAGCTTATCCGAGGACACTGAAGCTTTCTTT
>TRBJ1-2|-|-|TRBV5-8
CASSSPPDMDGYGYTF
TGTGCCAGCAGCTCGCCCCCCGACATGGATGGCTATGGCTACACCTTC
>TRBJ1-1|-|-|TRBV19
CASSIAQVKNTEAFF
TGTGCCAGTAGTATCGCCCAGGTCAAGAACACTGAAGCTTTCTTT
>TRBJ1-2|-|-|TRBV25-1
CASSESRGFDYGYTF
TGTGCCAGCAGTGAATCAAGGGGGTTCGACTATGGCTACACCTTC
>TRBJ2-1|once|TRBD1|TRBV19
CASRDTGGGIDNEQFF
TGTGCCAGTAGGGACACAGGGGGCGGGATTGATAATGAGCAGTTCTTC
>TRBJ2-5|-|-|TRBV4-1
CATKPAGLARETQYF
TGCGCCACCAAACCCGCCGGGCTAGCCAGGGAGACCCAGTACTTC
>TRBJ1-5|-|TRBD1|TRBV19
CASNQQGTRGGNQPQHF
TGTGCCAGTAACCAACAGGGGACACGCGGAGGCAATCAGCCCCAGCATTTT
>TRBJ2-2|-|-|TRBV4-3
CASSQAPFTGELFF
TGCGCCAGCAGCCAAGCCCCCTTTACCGGGGAGCTGTTTTTT
>TRBJ2-1|once|-|TRBV7-2
CASRLGLYNEQFF
TGTGCCAGCAGACTGGGACTTTACAATGAGCAGTTCTTC
>TRBJ2-2|-|TRBD2|TRBV13
CASSLDSSGGGTGELFF
TGTGCCAGCAGCTTAGATTCGAGCGGGGGGGGCACCGGGGAGCTGTTTTTT
>TRBJ2-5|many|-|TRBV4-2
CASSQERAGVETQYF
TGTGCCAGCAGCCAAGAGAGGGCAGGAGTAGAGACCCAGTACTTC
>TRBJ1-6|few|-|TRBV5-1
CASSLAGGRDSPLHF
TGCGCCAGCAGCTTGGCCGGCGGCAGGGATTCACCCCTCCACTTT
>TRBJ1-1|-|-|TRBV6-1
CASNFNRMNTEAFF
TGTGCCAGCAATTTTAACAGAATGAACACTGAAGCTTTCTTT
>TRBJ2-1|few|TRBD2|TRBV5-5
CASRIGPGGNEQFF
TGTGCCAGCAGAATTGGACCGGGAGGGAATGAGCAGTTCTTC
>TRBJ2-3|-|-|TRBV2
CASNKDTQYF
TGTGCCAGCAATAAAGATACGCAGTATTTT
>TRBJ1-2|-|-|TRBV5-4
CASSSTGGYTF
TGTGCCAGCAGCTCGACGGGTGGCTACACCTTC
>TRBJ1-2|-|-|TRBV5-6
CASSFGTPYGYTF
TGTGCCAGCAGCTTCGGGACACCCTATGGCTACACCTTC
>TRBJ2-2|-|-|TRBV13
CASSYIRGSGELFF
TGTGCCAGCAGCTATATCAGGGGTTCCGGGGAGCTGTTTTTT